Sequencing of this T cell receptor beta chain was carried out in a study of CD8+ T cells in alopecia areata. On this clone itself: The antigen remains unidentified.

Treatment meaning: oral pan-JAK inhibitor, 5-10 mg twice daily. Alopecia areata patients provided lesional scalp punch biopsies and peripheral blood, both collected for the study. Study results and limitations: Normal skin's resident alphabeta T cells are sequenced alongside lesional scalp T cells. Between patients, shared TCR sequences were less clear than in mice. This was possibly due in part to HLA diversity in the patient population. Expanded CD8+ clones among the top 100, as well as scalp clonality, were significantly decreased by tofacitinib.

CDR1 SGHDN and CDR2 FVKESK come from the germline V gene. The V and J ends lost 1 base and 5 bases respectively, with 8 bases between them. This CDR3 spans 13 amino acids. Sequencing relied on a cDNA template that was reverse transcribed from extracted RNA. The repertoire was sequenced with immunoSEQ multiplex PCR; TCRdb's copy has only in-frame clones and lacks some. The data show 200,000 or so clones, with roughly 40% seen just once and approximately 2.4% held by the top ten. This clonotype originated in a human donor with alopecia areata. Here the sequenced sample was CD4+ T cells sorted from blood, taken at approximately week 37, from a patient treated with tofacitinib. V and J are TRBV14 and TRBJ1-1; D remains unclear. CDR3 DNA: TGTGCCAGCAGCCAAGTCCCTTCTACTGAAGCTTTCTTT. Its translation: CASSQVPSTEAFF.